The entry below gives a single TCR beta chain sequence along with its context. Its antigen is not identified. No culture or expansion preceded analysis of these blood cells. This entry belongs to a study of neoadjuvant anti-PD-1 for oral cavity cancer. Profiled with immunoSEQ multiplex PCR; TCRdb holds only in-frame clones, not every one. The sample has under 85,000 clones, roughly four fifths seen once. The CDR3 runs to 12 residues. Trimming stripped 11 bases from V and 4 bases from J, with 13 bases between. CDR1 is MNHEY and CDR2 is SVGAGI in the germline V gene. General study results and limits: TCR analyses covered only a few patients per response group. After neoadjuvant nivolumab, PBMC T cell clonality was significantly higher in non-responders than responders.

The V and J genes are TRBV6-5 and TRBJ2-3; D call uncertain. This clonotype originated in a person aged 40 to 85 with oral cavity squamous cell carcinoma. The source material was PBMCs, sampled before nivolumab (anti-PD-1) treatment. CDR3 sequence: CAVRAPSDTQYF. CDR3 sequence (DNA): TGTGCCGTCCGGGCTCCTTCAGATACGCAGTATTTT.